Listed below are T cell receptor beta chains from one sample, sequenced in a study of blood T cell repertoires in COVID-19. The method was immunoSEQ multiplex PCR; TCRdb's version includes in-frame clones alone and lacks a portion of them. Among approximately 150,000 clones listed, more than 75% were seen once. The sample was peripheral blood. These receptor sequences come from a human donor in a cohort sampled during active COVID-19. Both conserved end residues are part of each CDR3. Fields, in order: J gene, V gene, D gene, clone size, CDR3 protein, CDR3 DNA. The D gene is left open where the match is weak. For some rows the clone size is stated as once, few or many, or as a class when expanded; others skip it.

TRBJ2-3 | TRBV11-2 | TRBD1 | NA | CASSNRGAVGTQYF | TGTGCCAGCAGTAACAGGGGGGCGGTTGGTACGCAGTATTTT
TRBJ1-1 | TRBV19 | NA | NA | CASTYNTEAFF | TGTGCCAGTACCTATAACACTGAAGCTTTCTTT
TRBJ1-4 | TRBV5-1 | TRBD1 | NA | CASSLTGAFGEKLFF | TGCGCCAGCAGCCTGACAGGGGCCTTTGGTGAAAAACTGTTTTTT
TRBJ2-1 | TRBV3-1/TRBV3-2 | NA | NA | CASSQEDEQFF | TGTGCCAGCAGCCAGGAGGATGAGCAGTTCTTC
TRBJ2-2 | TRBV5-4 | TRBD1 | NA | CASSLGQGVNTGELFF | TGTGCCAGCAGCTTGGGACAGGGCGTGAACACCGGGGAGCTGTTTTTT
TRBJ1-1 | TRBV7-9 | NA | NA | CASSFRENTEAFF | TGTGCCAGCAGCTTCAGGGAGAACACTGAAGCTTTCTTT
TRBJ2-2 | TRBV9 | TRBD2 | few | CASSTSGANTGELFF | TGTGCCAGCAGTACGAGCGGGGCTAACACCGGGGAGCTGTTTTTT
TRBJ1-2 | TRBV6-6 | NA | once | CASSTGRNNYGYTF | TGTGCCAGCAGCACAGGGAGAAACAACTATGGCTACACCTTC
TRBJ2-2 | TRBV20-1 | NA | NA | CSASRHLNTGELFF | TGCAGTGCTAGTCGACACTTAAACACCGGGGAGCTGTTTTTT
TRBJ1-6 | TRBV18 | NA | few | CASSPGGAPPSF | TGTGCCAGCTCACCGGGGGGGGCGCCCCCCTCCTTT
TRBJ1-6 | TRBV10-3 | NA | NA | CAISESDPRSGGSPLHF | TGTGCCATCAGTGAGTCTGATCCAAGATCGGGGGGGTCACCCCTCCACTTT
TRBJ2-2 | TRBV5-1 | TRBD2 | NA | CASSLRLAGRLGELFF | TGCGCCAGCAGCCTCCGACTAGCGGGAAGGTTAGGGGAGCTGTTTTTT
TRBJ2-1 | TRBV19 | TRBD1 | NA | CASSMGQEAEQFF | TGTGCCAGTAGTATGGGACAGGAGGCTGAGCAGTTCTTC
TRBJ2-1 | TRBV4-2 | TRBD2 | NA | CASSQELAGENEQFF | TGTGCCAGCAGCCAAGAACTAGCGGGAGAAAATGAGCAGTTCTTC
TRBJ1-6 | TRBV7-2 | NA | NA | CASSLRQVGYNSPLHF | TGTGCCAGCAGCTTAAGACAGGTCGGCTATAATTCACCCCTCCACTTT
TRBJ2-1 | TRBV18 | TRBD2 | NA | CASSLSGSYNEQFF | TGTGCCAGCTCACTTAGCGGGAGTTACAATGAGCAGTTCTTC
TRBJ1-2 | TRBV27 | NA | NA | CASSLGGPASYGYTF | TGTGCCAGCAGTTTGGGGGGGCCCGCTAGCTATGGCTACACCTTC
TRBJ2-2 | TRBV5-1 | NA | NA | CASRGALTNTGELFF | TGCGCCAGCAGGGGGGCGCTTACGAACACCGGGGAGCTGTTTTTT
TRBJ2-5 | TRBV7-9 | NA | NA | CASSLGTRAVSQETQYF | TGTGCCAGCAGCTTAGGGACCAGGGCGGTCTCCCAAGAGACCCAGTACTTC
TRBJ2-1 | TRBV2 | TRBD2 | NA | CASSPTLAGPNYNEQFF | TGTGCCAGCAGCCCGACTTTAGCGGGACCTAACTACAATGAGCAGTTCTTC
TRBJ2-5 | TRBV6-5 | TRBD2 | NA | CASREPGGETQYF | TGTGCCAGCAGGGAGCCGGGGGGGGAGACCCAGTACTTC
TRBJ2-7 | TRBV7-2 | NA | NA | CASRPGVSYEQYF | TGTGCCAGCAGGCCGGGGGTTTCCTACGAGCAGTACTTC
TRBJ1-2 | TRBV3-1/TRBV3-2 | TRBD1 | NA | CASSQAGGYGYTF | TGTGCCAGCAGCCAGGCAGGGGGCTATGGCTACACCTTC
TRBJ1-2 | TRBV28 | NA | NA | CASSGGRYTNYGYTF | TGTGCCAGCAGTGGGGGGAGGTATACTAACTATGGCTACACCTTC
TRBJ1-1 | TRBV9 | NA | NA | CASSVSYGGDTEAFF | TGTGCCAGCAGCGTATCATACGGGGGGGACACTGAAGCTTTCTTT
TRBJ1-1 | TRBV6-1 | TRBD1 | NA | CASSETGGDTEAFF | TGTGCCAGCAGTGAAACAGGGGGGGACACTGAAGCTTTCTTT
TRBJ2-2 | TRBV28 | TRBD2 | many | CASSLRIGLAGGDNTGELFF | TGTGCCAGCAGTCTGAGGATTGGACTAGCGGGGGGCGATAATACCGGGGAGCTGTTTTTT
TRBJ1-4 | TRBV4-1 | TRBD1 | NA | CASSNGQGRGEKLFF | TGCGCCAGCAGCAACGGACAGGGGAGGGGTGAAAAACTGTTTTTT
TRBJ1-1 | TRBV2 | NA | NA | CASSEVRTYGGDSEAFF | TGTGCCAGCAGTGAAGTGAGGACCTATGGAGGGGACTCTGAAGCTTTCTTT
TRBJ2-3 | TRBV6-6 | NA | NA | CASSYSKAVDTQYF | TGTGCCAGCAGTTACTCGAAGGCGGTCGATACGCAGTATTTT
TRBJ1-6 | TRBV18 | TRBD1 | NA | CASSTGGTGFDSPLHF | TGTGCCAGCTCAACGGGGGGGACAGGGTTTGATTCACCCCTCCACTTT
TRBJ2-1 | TRBV14 | NA | NA | CASSQDFGVPHNEQFF | TGTGCCAGCAGCCAAGATTTCGGGGTGCCCCACAATGAGCAGTTCTTC
TRBJ2-2 | TRBV6-4 | NA | NA | CASSRATGELFF | TGTGCCAGCAGCAGGGCCACCGGGGAGCTGTTTTTT
TRBJ2-2 | TRBV4-1 | TRBD2 | few | CASSQDTSGANTGELFF | TGCGCCAGCAGCCAAGACACAAGCGGGGCGAACACCGGGGAGCTGTTTTTT
TRBJ2-3 | TRBV20-1 | NA | NA | CSASPGGTDTQYF | TGCAGTGCTAGTCCGGGGGGCACAGATACGCAGTATTTT
TRBJ1-2 | TRBV19 | TRBD1 | NA | CASSIGTGAMGGYTF | TGTGCCAGTAGTATAGGTACAGGGGCCATGGGTGGCTACACCTTC
TRBJ2-1 | TRBV10-1 | NA | NA | CASSGGRGDYNSYNEQFF | TGCGCCAGCAGTGGAGGGAGGGGGGATTATAACTCCTACAATGAGCAGTTCTTC
TRBJ2-3 | TRBV28 | TRBD2 | NA | CASSSPSKAGGPYGTDTQYF | TGTGCCAGCAGTTCCCCCTCTAAGGCGGGAGGGCCCTATGGGACAGATACGCAGTATTTT
TRBJ1-4 | TRBV6-5 | TRBD1 | NA | CATRDSLNEKLFF | TGTGCCACCCGGGACAGCCTCAATGAAAAACTGTTTTTT
TRBJ2-2 | TRBV5-4 | NA | NA | CASSLVMGQANTGELFF | TGTGCCAGCAGCTTGGTAATGGGCCAAGCGAACACCGGGGAGCTGTTTTTT
TRBJ1-5 | TRBV7-6 | NA | NA | CASSLPGLAQHF | TGTGCCAGCAGCCTGCCTGGGCTGGCCCAGCATTTT
TRBJ2-5 | TRBV7-3 | NA | once | CASSLWRGETQYF | TGTGCCAGCAGCTTGTGGCGCGGCGAGACCCAGTACTTC
TRBJ2-3 | TRBV30 | NA | NA | CAWSVSGDTQYF | TGTGCCTGGAGTGTAAGCGGAGATACGCAGTATTTT